The clone carrying this T cell receptor (beta chain) was seen more than once but under ten times. What it binds is unknown. TCRdb's table, derived via immunoSEQ multiplex PCR, lists solely in-frame clones and lacks some. The profile shows 9,500 to 13,000 clones, around two thirds of them singletons. This sample stems from a study of CD4+ T cells in melanoma. General study points: A reported correlation linked neoantigen-specific CD4+ T cells to CD8+, macrophage and B cell function.

V dropped 4 bases and J dropped 6; count of bases not matched to a gene: 8. Looked up from germline, CDR1 is SGHDT and CDR2 is YYEEEE. The length of the CDR3 is 14 residues. This chain connects TRBV5-6 to TRBJ1-2; 8 nucleotides line up with TRBD1. The sequenced material came from cells from a culture (not recorded whether cultured in vitro). The clonotype was recovered from a human donor with melanoma. The CDR3 loop reads CASSLNRGVDGYTF. CDR3 nucleotides: TGTGCCAGCAGCCTCAACAGGGGGGTAGATGGCTACACCTTC.